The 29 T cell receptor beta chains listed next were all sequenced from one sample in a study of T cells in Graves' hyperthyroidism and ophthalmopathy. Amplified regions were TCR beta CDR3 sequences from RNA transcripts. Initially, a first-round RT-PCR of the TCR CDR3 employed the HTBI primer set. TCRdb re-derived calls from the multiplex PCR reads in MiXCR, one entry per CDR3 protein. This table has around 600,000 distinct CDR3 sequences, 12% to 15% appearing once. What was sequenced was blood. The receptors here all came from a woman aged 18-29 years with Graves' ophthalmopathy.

For the CDR3, the DNA is TGTGCCAGCAGCTTGGGGAACATGAACACTGAAGCTTTCTTT. It is translated as CASSLGNMNTEAFF. The rearrangement joins TRBV7-3 to TRBJ1-1, with D unresolved. Trimming removed 3 bases at V and 0 bases at J, with 8 bases between. The CDR3 is 14 amino acids. The germline V gene encodes CDR1 SGHTA and CDR2 FQGTGA.

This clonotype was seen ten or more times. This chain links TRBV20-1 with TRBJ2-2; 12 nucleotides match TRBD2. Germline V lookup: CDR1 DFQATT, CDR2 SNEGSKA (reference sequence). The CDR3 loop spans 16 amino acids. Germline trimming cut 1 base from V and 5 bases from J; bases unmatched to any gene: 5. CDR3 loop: CSARVWTSGITGELFF. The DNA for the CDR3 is TGCAGTGCTAGAGTGTGGACTAGCGGGATAACCGGGGAGCTGTTTTTT.

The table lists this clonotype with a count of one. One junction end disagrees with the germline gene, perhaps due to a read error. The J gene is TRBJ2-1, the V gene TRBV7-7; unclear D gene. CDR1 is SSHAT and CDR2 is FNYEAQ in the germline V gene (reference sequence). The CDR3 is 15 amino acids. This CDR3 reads CASSFGPARYNEQFF. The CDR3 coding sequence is TGTGCTAGCAGCTTTGGGCCAGCGCGTTACAATGAGCAGTTCTTC. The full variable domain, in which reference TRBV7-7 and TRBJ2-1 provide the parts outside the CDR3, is GAGVSQSPRYKVTKRGQDVTLRCDPISSHATLYWYQQALGQGPEFLTYFNYEAQPDKSGLPSDRFSAERPEGSISTLTIQRTEQRDSAMYRCASSFGPARYNEQFFGPGTRLTVL.

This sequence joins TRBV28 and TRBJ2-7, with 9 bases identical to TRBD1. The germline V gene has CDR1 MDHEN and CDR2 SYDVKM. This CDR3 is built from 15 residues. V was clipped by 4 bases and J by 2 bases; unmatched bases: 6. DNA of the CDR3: TGTGCCAGCAGTTCTTGGACAGGGGTAACCTACGAGCAGTACTTC. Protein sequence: CASSSWTGVTYEQYF.

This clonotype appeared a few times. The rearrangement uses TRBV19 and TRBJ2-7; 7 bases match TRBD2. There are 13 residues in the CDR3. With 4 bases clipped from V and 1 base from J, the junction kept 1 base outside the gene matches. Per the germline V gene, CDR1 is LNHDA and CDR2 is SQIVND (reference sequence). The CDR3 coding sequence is TGTGCCAGTAGTAGGACTAGATCCTACGAGCAGTACTTC. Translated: CASSRTRSYEQYF.

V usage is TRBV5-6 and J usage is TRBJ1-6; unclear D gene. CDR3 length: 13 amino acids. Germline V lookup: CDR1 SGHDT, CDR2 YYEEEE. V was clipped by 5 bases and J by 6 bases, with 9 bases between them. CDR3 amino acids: CASRNRFNSPLHF. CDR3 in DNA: TGTGCCAGCAGGAATAGGTTTAATTCACCCCTCCACTTT.

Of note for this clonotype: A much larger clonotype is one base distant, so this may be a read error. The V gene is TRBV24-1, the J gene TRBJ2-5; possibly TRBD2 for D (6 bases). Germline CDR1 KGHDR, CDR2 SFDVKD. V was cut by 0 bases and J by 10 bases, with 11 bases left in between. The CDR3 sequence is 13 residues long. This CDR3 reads CATSDLRIGGQYF. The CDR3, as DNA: TGTGCCACCAGTGATTTGCGGATCGGGGGCCAGTACTTC.

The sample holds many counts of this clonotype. CDR3 nucleotides: TGCAGTGCTAGAGATACGGGCAGCAGGGGGTCTACAGATACGCAGTATTTT. It codes for CSARDTGSRGSTDTQYF. The chain carries TRBV20-1 and TRBJ2-3; 7 bases map to TRBD1. Germline assignment: CDR1 DFQATT and CDR2 SNEGSKA (reference sequence). Trimming removed 0 bases from V and 3 bases from J; junction bases left unmatched: 12. The CDR3 has 17 residues.

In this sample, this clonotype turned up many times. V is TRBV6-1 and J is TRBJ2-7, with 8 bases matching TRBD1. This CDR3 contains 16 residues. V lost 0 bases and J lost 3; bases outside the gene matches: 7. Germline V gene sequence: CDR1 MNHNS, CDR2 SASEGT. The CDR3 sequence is CASSEAVRTGFYEQYF. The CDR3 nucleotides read TGTGCCAGCAGTGAAGCGGTCCGGACAGGGTTCTACGAGCAGTACTTC.

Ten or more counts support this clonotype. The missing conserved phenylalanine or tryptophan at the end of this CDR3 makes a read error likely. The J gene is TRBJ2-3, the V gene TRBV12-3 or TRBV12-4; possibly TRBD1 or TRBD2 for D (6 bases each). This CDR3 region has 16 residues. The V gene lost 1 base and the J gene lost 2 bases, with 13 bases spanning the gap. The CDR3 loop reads CASSLGGARNTDTQYS. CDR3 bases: TGTGCCAGCAGTTTAGGGGGGGCGAGAAACACAGATACGCAGTATTCT.

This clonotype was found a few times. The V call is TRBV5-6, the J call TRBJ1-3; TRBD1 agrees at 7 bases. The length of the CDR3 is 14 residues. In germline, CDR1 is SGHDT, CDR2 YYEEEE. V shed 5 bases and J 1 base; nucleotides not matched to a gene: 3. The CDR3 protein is CASRRQGSGNTIYF. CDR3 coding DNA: TGTGCCAGCAGGAGACAGGGATCTGGAAACACCATATATTTT.

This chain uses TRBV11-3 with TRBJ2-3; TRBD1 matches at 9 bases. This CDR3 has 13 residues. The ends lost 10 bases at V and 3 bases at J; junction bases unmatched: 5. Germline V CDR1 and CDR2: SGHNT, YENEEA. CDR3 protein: CATRTGETDTQYF. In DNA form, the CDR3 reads TGTGCCACCCGGACAGGGGAAACAGATACGCAGTATTTT.

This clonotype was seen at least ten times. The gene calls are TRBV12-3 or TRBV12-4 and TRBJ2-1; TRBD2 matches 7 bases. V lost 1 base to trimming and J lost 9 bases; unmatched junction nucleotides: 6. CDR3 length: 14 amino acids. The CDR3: CASSLVGWTSEQFF. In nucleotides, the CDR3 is TGTGCCAGCAGTTTAGTAGGATGGACTAGTGAGCAGTTCTTC.

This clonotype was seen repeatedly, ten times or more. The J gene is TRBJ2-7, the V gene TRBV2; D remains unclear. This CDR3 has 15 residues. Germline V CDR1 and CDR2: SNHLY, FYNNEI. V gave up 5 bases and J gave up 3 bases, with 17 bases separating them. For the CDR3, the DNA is TGTGCCAGCAGTTCCCAAGGGTTAATAGACTACGAGCAGTACTTC. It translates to CASSSQGLIDYEQYF.

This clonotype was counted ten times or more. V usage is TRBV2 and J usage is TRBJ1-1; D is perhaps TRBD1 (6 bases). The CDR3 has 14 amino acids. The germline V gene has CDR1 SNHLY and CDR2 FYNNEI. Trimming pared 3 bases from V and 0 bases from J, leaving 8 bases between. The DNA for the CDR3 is TGTGCCAGCAGTGAGCAGGGGTTGAACACTGAAGCTTTCTTT. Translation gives CASSEQGLNTEAFF.

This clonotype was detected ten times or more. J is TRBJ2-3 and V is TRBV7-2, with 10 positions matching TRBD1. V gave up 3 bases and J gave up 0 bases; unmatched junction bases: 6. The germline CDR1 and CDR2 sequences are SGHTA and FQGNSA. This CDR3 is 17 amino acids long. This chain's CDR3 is CASSLGQGRSSTDTQYF. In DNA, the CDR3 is TGTGCCAGCAGCTTGGGACAGGGGAGGTCTAGCACAGATACGCAGTATTTT.

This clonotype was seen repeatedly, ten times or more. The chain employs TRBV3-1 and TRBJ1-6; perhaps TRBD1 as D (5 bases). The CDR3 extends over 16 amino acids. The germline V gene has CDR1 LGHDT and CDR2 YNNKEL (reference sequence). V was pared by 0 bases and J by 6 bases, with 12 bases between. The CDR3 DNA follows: TGTGCCAGCAGCCAAGAACCGGGGGGGGGTAATTCACCCCTCCACTTT. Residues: CASSQEPGGGNSPLHF.

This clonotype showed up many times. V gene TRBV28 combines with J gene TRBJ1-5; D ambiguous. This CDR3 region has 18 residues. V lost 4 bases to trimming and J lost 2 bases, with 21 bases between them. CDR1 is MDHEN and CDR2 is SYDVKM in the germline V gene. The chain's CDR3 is CASSSPFAGFDGNQPQHF. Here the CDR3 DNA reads TGTGCCAGCAGTTCCCCCTTTGCGGGGTTCGATGGCAATCAGCCCCAGCATTTT.

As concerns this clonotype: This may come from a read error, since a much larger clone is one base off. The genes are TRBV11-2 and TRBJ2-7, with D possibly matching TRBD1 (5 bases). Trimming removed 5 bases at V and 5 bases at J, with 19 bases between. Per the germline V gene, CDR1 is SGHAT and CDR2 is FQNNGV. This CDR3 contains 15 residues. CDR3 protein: CASSHRSTVLHEQYF. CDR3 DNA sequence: TGTGCCAGCAGCCACCGTTCGACAGTCCTCCACGAGCAGTACTTC.

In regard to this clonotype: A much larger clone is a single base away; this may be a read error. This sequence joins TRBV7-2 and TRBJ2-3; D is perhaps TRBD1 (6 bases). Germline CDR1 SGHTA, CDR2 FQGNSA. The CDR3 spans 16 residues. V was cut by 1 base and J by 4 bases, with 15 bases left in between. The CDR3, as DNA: TGTGCCAGCAGCTTAGGATCAGGGGCCGCCGCAGATACGCAGTATTTT. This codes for CASSLGSGAAADTQYF.

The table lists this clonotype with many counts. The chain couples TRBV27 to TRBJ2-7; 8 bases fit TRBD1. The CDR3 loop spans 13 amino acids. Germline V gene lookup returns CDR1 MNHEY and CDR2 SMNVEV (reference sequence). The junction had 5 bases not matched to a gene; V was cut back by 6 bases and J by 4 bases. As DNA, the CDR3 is TGTGCCAGCAGAAGACAGGGGAGATACGAGCAGTACTTC. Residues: CASRRQGRYEQYF.

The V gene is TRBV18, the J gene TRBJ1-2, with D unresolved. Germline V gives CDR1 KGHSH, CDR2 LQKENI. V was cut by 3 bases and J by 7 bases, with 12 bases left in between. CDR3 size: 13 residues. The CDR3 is CASSPFPEGGYTF. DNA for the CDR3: TGTGCCAGCTCACCCTTCCCGGAGGGTGGCTACACCTTC.

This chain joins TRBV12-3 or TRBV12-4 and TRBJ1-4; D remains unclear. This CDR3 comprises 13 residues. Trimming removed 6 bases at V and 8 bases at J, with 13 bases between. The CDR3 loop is CASRYFLGEKLFF. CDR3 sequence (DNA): TGTGCCAGCAGATACTTTCTTGGGGAAAAACTGTTTTTT.

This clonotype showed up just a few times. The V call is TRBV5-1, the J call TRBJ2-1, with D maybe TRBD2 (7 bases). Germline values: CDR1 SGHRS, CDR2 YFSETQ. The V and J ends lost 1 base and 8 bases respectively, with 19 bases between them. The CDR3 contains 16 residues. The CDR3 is CASSLWGGQGADEQFF. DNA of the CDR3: TGCGCCAGCAGCTTGTGGGGGGGGCAGGGTGCCGATGAGCAGTTCTTC.

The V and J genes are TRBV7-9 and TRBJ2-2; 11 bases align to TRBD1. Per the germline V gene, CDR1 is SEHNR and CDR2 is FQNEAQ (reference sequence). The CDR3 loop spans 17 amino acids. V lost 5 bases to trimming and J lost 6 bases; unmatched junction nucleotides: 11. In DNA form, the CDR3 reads TGTGCCAGCAGCCCGGGCATGGACAGGGGGCAATCCGGGGAGCTGTTTTTT. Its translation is CASSPGMDRGQSGELFF.

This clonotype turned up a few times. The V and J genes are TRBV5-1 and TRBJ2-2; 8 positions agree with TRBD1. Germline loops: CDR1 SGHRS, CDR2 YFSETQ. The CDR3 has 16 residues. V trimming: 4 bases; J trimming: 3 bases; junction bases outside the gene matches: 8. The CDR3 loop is CASSPDRGSDTGELFF. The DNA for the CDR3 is TGCGCCAGCAGCCCCGACAGGGGATCGGACACCGGGGAGCTGTTTTTT.

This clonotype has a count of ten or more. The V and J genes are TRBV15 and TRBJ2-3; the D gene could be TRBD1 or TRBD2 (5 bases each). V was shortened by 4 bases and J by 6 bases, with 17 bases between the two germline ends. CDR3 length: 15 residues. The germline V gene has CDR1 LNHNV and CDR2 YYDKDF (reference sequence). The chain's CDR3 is CATSTRGARWDTQYF. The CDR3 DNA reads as TGTGCCACCAGCACAAGAGGGGCGAGGTGGGATACGCAGTATTTT.

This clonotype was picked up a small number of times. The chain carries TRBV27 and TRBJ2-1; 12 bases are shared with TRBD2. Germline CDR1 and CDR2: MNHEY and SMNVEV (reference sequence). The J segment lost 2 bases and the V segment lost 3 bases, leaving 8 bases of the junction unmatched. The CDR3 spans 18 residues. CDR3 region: CASSLSPRLAGAYNEQFF. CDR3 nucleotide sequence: TGTGCCAGCAGTTTGTCCCCACGACTAGCGGGAGCCTACAATGAGCAGTTCTTC.

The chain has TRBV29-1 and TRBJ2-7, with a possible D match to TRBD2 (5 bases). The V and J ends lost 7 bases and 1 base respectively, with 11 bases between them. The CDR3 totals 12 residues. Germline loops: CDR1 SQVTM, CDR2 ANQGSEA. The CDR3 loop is CSALAGSYEQYF. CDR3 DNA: TGCAGCGCGCTAGCAGGTTCCTACGAGCAGTACTTC.